Listed below are T cell receptor beta chains from one sample, sequenced in a study of cytomegalovirus exposure and HLA in healthy donors. Clones were sequenced by immunoSEQ multiplex PCR, and TCRdb holds only the in-frame ones, with some missing. Among 220,000 or so clones listed, roughly three quarters were seen once. The specimen sequenced was PBMCs. The receptors were gathered from a man between 45 and 60 years old in good health and CMV-seronegative. Each CDR3 is given with its conserved first and last residue. D genes are given only for firm matches. Clone size is given for some rows only: seen once, a few or many times, or a class if the clone is expanded.

>TRBJ2-6|-|-|TRBV6-5
CASSNFLSGANVLTF
TGTGCCAGCAGCAACTTTTTATCTGGGGCCAACGTCCTGACTTTC
>TRBJ2-5|TRBD2|-|TRBV27
CASSLSPSGEETQYF
TGTGCCAGCAGTTTATCGCCTAGCGGAGAAGAGACCCAGTACTTC
>TRBJ1-1|-|-|TRBV4-1
CASSLLSGRDTEAFF
TGCGCCAGCAGCCTACTAAGCGGGAGGGACACTGAAGCTTTCTTT
>TRBJ2-5|TRBD2|-|TRBV6-1
CASSAGGETQYF
TGTGCCAGCTCAGCGGGAGGAGAGACCCAGTACTTC
>TRBJ2-5|TRBD2|-|TRBV5-1
CASSQSPGLAGSEETQYF
TGCGCCAGCAGCCAATCTCCCGGACTAGCGGGATCGGAGGAGACCCAGTACTTC
>TRBJ2-4|TRBD1|-|TRBV2
CASTRTGLAKNIQYF
TGTGCCAGCACCAGGACAGGTTTAGCCAAAAACATTCAGTACTTC
>TRBJ2-2|TRBD2|-|TRBV9
CASSVAVGTSGREVDTGELFF
TGTGCCAGCAGCGTAGCTGTAGGGACTAGCGGGAGGGAAGTGGACACCGGGGAGCTGTTTTTT
>TRBJ1-5|-|-|TRBV21-1
CASSVSVQPQHF
TGTGCCAGCAGCGTATCCGTTCAGCCCCAGCATTTT
>TRBJ2-1|TRBD2|-|TRBV4-1
CASSLEATVLAGEQFF
TGCGCCAGCAGCCTGGAGGCAACGGTTCTAGCGGGTGAGCAGTTCTTC
>TRBJ2-7|-|once|TRBV2
CASSANNPGHRFDEQYF
TGTGCCAGCAGTGCCAATAATCCGGGACACCGTTTTGACGAGCAGTACTTC
>TRBJ2-7|TRBD2|-|TRBV7-3
CASSTGTSVYEQYF
TGTGCCAGCAGCACCGGGACTAGCGTGTACGAGCAGTACTTC
>TRBJ2-3|-|once|TRBV19
CASSPRQLLTDTQYF
TGTGCCAGTAGTCCTCGACAGTTACTCACAGATACGCAGTATTTT
>TRBJ2-7|TRBD1|once|TRBV6-1
CASPQGQGARSEQYF
TGTGCCAGCCCCCAAGGACAGGGGGCGCGGAGCGAGCAGTACTTC
>TRBJ2-3|TRBD2|-|TRBV9
CASSPRLAGGADTQYF
TGTGCCAGCAGCCCACGACTAGCGGGAGGGGCAGATACGCAGTATTTT
>TRBJ1-4|TRBD1|-|TRBV5-1
CASSPGQEATNEKLFF
TGCGCCAGCAGCCCTGGACAGGAAGCCACTAATGAAAAACTGTTTTTT
>TRBJ2-7|TRBD1|-|TRBV5-1
CASSPGTGGYEQYF
TGCGCCAGCAGCCCAGGGACAGGGGGCTACGAGCAGTACTTC
>TRBJ1-2|-|-|TRBV28
CASSDSRFQWYTF
TGTGCCAGCAGTGACAGTCGCTTCCAGTGGTACACCTTC
>TRBJ2-2|-|-|TRBV5-1
CASRVRSNTGELFF
TGCGCCAGCAGAGTACGGTCGAACACCGGGGAGCTGTTTTTT
>TRBJ1-1|-|-|TRBV5-1
CASNQVPNGMNTEAFF
TGCGCCAGCAATCAGGTCCCGAACGGCATGAACACTGAAGCTTTCTTT
>TRBJ2-7|-|-|TRBV6-5
CASSSWSHYEQYF
TGTGCCAGCAGTTCCTGGAGCCACTACGAGCAGTACTTC
>TRBJ2-7|TRBD2|-|TRBV5-1
CASSLNGRVISYEQYF
TGCGCCAGCAGCTTGAACGGGAGGGTGATCTCCTACGAGCAGTACTTC
>TRBJ2-4|-|few|TRBV27
CASSFTGLAKNIQYF
TGTGCCAGCAGTTTCACAGGGCTAGCCAAAAACATTCAGTACTTC
>TRBJ2-4|-|once|TRBV21-1
CASSKKDHSTERIAKNIQYF
TGTGCCAGCAGCAAAAAAGACCATTCGACAGAACGAATAGCCAAAAACATTCAGTACTTC
>TRBJ2-7|-|few|TRBV30
CAWSIGTGDFYEQYF
TGTGCCTGGAGTATCGGGACGGGGGACTTCTACGAGCAGTACTTC
>TRBJ2-1|-|-|TRBV5-4
CASSLMVASINNEQFF
TGTGCCAGCAGCTTAATGGTAGCGAGTATCAACAATGAGCAGTTCTTC
>TRBJ1-1|TRBD1|once|TRBV11-2
CASSLDPGQGALGTEAFF
TGTGCCAGCAGCTTAGATCCGGGACAGGGGGCATTAGGTACTGAAGCTTTCTTT
>TRBJ2-3|TRBD1|-|TRBV19
CASMRMATGGTDTQYF
TGTGCCAGTATGAGGATGGCGACAGGGGGCACAGATACGCAGTATTTT
>TRBJ1-2|TRBD1|few|TRBV27
CASSYRGSNGYTF
TGTGCCAGCAGTTACAGGGGATCGAATGGCTACACCTTC
>TRBJ2-5|TRBD2|-|TRBV6-4
CASSTQGLAGETQYF
TGTGCCAGCAGTACCCAGGGACTAGCCGGCGAGACCCAGTACTTC
>TRBJ2-1|TRBD2|-|TRBV9
CASSVGTSGRDGRNEQFF
TGTGCCAGCAGCGTAGGTACTAGCGGGAGGGACGGTCGAAATGAGCAGTTCTTC
>TRBJ1-1|TRBD1|-|TRBV19
CASSQTGTVNTEAFF
TGTGCCAGTAGTCAAACCGGGACAGTCAACACTGAAGCTTTCTTT
>TRBJ1-4|-|-|TRBV5-1
CASSLAHSYNEKLFF
TGCGCCAGCAGCTTGGCCCACAGCTATAATGAAAAACTGTTTTTT
>TRBJ2-2|-|-|TRBV21-1
CASSKWTGRNTGELFF
TGTGCCAGCAGCAAATGGACAGGGAGGAACACCGGGGAGCTGTTTTTT
>TRBJ2-3|TRBD2|-|TRBV7-2
CASSTVGGGYPDTQYF
TGTGCCAGCAGCACCGTGGGGGGAGGGTATCCAGATACGCAGTATTTT
>TRBJ2-7|-|-|TRBV6-5
CASSYSTPDTYEQYF
TGTGCCAGCAGTTACTCGACCCCGGACACCTACGAGCAGTACTTC
>TRBJ1-1|TRBD1|-|TRBV7-9
CASSLDRSGDTEAFF
TGTGCCAGCAGCTTGGACAGGTCGGGGGACACTGAAGCTTTCTTT
>TRBJ2-1|TRBD2|-|TRBV5-1
CASSLELAGGYEQFF
TGCGCCAGCAGCTTGGAACTAGCGGGAGGGTATGAGCAGTTCTTC
>TRBJ1-1|TRBD1|-|TRBV5-1
CASSFAGGLNTEAFF
TGCGCCAGCAGCTTTGCAGGGGGCTTGAACACTGAAGCTTTCTTT
>TRBJ2-3|-|-|TRBV9
CASSVGAGSTDTQYF
TGTGCCAGCAGCGTAGGCGCGGGTAGCACAGATACGCAGTATTTT
>TRBJ2-2|TRBD2|-|TRBV9
CASSVELAVLTGELFF
TGTGCCAGCAGCGTAGAACTAGCGGTTCTAACCGGGGAGCTGTTTTTT
>TRBJ2-3|TRBD1|-|TRBV7-9
CASSLGQGRVDTQYF
TGTGCCAGCAGCCTGGGACAGGGGCGCGTAGATACGCAGTATTTT
>TRBJ1-4|TRBD1|-|TRBV27
CASSVDRVLGKLFF
TGTGCCAGCAGTGTAGACAGGGTTCTAGGAAAACTGTTTTTT